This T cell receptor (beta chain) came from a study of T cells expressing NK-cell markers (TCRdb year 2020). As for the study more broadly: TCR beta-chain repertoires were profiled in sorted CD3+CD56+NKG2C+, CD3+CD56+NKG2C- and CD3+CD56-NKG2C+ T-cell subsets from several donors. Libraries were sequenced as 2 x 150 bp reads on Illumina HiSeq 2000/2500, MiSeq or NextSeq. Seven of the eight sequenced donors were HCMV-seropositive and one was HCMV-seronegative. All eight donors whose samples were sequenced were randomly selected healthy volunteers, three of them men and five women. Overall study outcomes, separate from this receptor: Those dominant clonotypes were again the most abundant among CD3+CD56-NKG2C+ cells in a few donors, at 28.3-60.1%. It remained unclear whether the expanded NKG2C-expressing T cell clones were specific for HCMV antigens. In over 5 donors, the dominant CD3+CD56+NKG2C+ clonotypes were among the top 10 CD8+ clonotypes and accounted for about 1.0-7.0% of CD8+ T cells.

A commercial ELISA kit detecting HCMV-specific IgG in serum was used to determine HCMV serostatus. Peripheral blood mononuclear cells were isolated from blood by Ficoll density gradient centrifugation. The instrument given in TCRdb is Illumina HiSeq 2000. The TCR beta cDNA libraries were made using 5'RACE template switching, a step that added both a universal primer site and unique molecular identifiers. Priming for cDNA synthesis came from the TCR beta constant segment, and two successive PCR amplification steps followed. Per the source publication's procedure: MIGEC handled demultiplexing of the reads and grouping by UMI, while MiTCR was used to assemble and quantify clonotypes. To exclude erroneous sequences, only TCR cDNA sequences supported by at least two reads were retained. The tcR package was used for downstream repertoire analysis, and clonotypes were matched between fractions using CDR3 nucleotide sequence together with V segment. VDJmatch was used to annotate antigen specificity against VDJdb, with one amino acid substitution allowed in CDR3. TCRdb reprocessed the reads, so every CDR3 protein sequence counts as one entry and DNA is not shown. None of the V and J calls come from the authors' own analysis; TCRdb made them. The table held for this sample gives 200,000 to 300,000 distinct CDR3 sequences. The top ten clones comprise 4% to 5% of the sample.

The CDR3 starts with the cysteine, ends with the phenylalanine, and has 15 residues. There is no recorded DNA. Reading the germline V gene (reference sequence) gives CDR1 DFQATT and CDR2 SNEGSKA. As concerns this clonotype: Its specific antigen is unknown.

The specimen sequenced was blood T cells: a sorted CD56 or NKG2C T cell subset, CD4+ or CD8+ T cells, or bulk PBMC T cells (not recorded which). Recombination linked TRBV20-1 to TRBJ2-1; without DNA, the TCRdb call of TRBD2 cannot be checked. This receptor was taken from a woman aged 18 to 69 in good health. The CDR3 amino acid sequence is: CSARGGTSGIKKQFF.